A single sample gave rise to the 2 T cell receptor beta chains below, sequenced in a study of T cell responses to AZD1222 COVID-19 vaccine. The table came from immunoSEQ multiplex PCR; TCRdb's copy has only in-frame clones and leaves some out. This table holds about 72,000 clones, around 87% found once. This material consisted of peripheral blood, taken on day 0 of AZD1222 vaccination. Receptors originate from an adult in good health.

This clone has a single count. The chain combines TRBV11-3 with TRBJ2-1; 8 bases line up with TRBD2. Germline V gene sequence: CDR1 SGHNT, CDR2 YENEEA. V lost 8 bases, J lost 7 bases, and 7 bases stayed unmatched. The length of the CDR3 is 13 residues. The CDR3 coding sequence is TGTGCCAGCGCCAGACGGGGGGGGAATGAGCAGTTCTTC. This sequence encodes CASARRGGNEQFF.

This clone came up once. The V gene is TRBV30, the J gene TRBJ2-7; TRBD2 aligns across 7 bases. Losses at the gene ends were 8 bases for V and 2 bases for J; bases not matched to a gene: 6. Looked up from germline, CDR1 is GTSNPN and CDR2 is SVGIG (reference sequence). The CDR3 consists of 12 residues. CDR3 protein: CATWGGTYEQYF. The CDR3 DNA reads TGTGCCACCTGGGGAGGGACCTACGAGCAGTACTTC.